This TCR beta chain was profiled in a study of technical replicates of blood from several donors (dated by TCRdb to 2017 to 2019). Comment on this clone: Its antigen is currently not known. Base qualities are not at hand, and no much larger clone is one base apart.

The V and J ends are trimmed by 0 bases and 3 bases, leaving 10 bases between them. Taken from the germline V gene, the CDR1 and CDR2 loops are SGHRS and YFSETQ. Including cysteine and phenylalanine, the CDR3 has 15 amino acids. The retained sequence is limited to the CDR3, 45 bases, with the frame set at the first base. The library was produced with the immunoSEQ multiplex PCR assay. TCRdb stores this immuneACCESS table with in-frame sequences only. Part of the clones is absent; in the studies checked, under half of the shortfall reflects unresolved V genes, and no reason is known for the rest. This sample is represented by about 83,000 clones; about 91% of them were singletons. 0.27% of the sample rests with the top ten.

Sequencing was done on a sample of T cells isolated from PBMCs. This receptor was identified in a human donor in good health. This chain joins TRBV5-1 to TRBJ1-5, with an unclear D gene assignment. The CDR3 is CASSLVESFNQPQHF. The bases are TGCGCCAGCAGCTTGGTGGAGAGCTTCAATCAGCCCCAGCATTTT.